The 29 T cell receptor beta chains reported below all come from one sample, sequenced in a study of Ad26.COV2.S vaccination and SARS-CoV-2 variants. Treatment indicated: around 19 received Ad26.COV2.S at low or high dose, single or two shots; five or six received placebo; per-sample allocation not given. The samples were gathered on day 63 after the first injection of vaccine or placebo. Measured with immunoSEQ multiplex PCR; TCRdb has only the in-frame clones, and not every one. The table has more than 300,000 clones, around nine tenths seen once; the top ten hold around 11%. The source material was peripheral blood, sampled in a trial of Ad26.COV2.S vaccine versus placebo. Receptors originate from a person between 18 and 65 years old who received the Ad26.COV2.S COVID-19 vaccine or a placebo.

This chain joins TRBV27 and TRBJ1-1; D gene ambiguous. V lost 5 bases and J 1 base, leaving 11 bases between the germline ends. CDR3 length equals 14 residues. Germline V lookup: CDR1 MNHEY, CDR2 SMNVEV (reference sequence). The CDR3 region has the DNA TGTGCCAGCAGTCCCCAAACACGGAACACTGAAGCTTTCTTT. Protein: CASSPQTRNTEAFF.

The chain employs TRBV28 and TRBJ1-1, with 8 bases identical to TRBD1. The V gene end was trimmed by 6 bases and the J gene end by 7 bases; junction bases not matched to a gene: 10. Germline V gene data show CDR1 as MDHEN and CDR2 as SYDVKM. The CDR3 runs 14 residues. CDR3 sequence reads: CASSPGQGTYEAFF. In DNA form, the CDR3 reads TGTGCCAGCAGCCCCGGACAGGGAACTTATGAAGCTTTCTTT.

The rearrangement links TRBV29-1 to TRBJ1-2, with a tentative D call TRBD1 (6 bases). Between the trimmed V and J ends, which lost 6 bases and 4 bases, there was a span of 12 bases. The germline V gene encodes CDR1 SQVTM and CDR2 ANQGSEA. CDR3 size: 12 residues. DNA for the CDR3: TGCAGCGTAGAGAAACAGGGCTATGGCTACACCTTC. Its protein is CSVEKQGYGYTF.

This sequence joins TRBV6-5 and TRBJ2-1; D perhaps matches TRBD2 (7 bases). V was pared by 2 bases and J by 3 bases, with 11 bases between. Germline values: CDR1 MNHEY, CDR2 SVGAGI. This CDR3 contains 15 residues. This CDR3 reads CASSYAGALYNEQFF. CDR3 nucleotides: TGTGCCAGCAGTTACGCGGGGGCCCTCTACAATGAGCAGTTCTTC.

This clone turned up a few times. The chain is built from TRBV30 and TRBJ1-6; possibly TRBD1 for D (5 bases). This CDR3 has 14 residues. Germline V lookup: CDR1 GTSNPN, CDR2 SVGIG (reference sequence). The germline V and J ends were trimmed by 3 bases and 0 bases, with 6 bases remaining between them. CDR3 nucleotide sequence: TGTGCCTGGAGAGGGGTCTCCTATAATTCACCCCTCCACTTT. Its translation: CAWRGVSYNSPLHF.

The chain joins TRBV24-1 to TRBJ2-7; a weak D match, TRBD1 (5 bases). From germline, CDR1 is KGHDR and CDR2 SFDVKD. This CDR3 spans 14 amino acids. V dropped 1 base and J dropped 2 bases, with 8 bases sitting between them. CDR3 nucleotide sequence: TGTGCCACCAGTGATTTCAGGACACCCTACGAGCAGTACTTC. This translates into CATSDFRTPYEQYF.

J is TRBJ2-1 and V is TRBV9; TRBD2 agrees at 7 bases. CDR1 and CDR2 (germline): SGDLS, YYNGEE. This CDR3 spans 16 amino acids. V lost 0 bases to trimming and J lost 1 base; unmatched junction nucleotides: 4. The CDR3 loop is CASSVVGGRSYNEQFF. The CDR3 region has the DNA TGTGCCAGCAGCGTAGTTGGCGGGAGATCCTACAATGAGCAGTTCTTC.

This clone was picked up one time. Here the CDR3 DNA reads TGTGCCAGCAGCTTCGCTGAAAAACTGTTTTTT. Translating it yields CASSFAEKLFF. The J gene is TRBJ1-4, the V gene TRBV7-9; D gene unclear. This CDR3 spans 11 amino acids. Per germline, CDR1 SEHNR and CDR2 FQNEAQ (reference sequence). V dropped 3 bases and J dropped 7 bases, with 3 bases sitting between them.

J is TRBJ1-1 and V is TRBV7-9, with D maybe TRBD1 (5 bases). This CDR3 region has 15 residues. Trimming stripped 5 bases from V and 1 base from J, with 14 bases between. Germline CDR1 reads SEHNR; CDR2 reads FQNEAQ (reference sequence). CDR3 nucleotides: TGTGCCAGCAGCCCTTGGGGGGGGACGAACACTGAAGCTTTCTTT. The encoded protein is CASSPWGGTNTEAFF.

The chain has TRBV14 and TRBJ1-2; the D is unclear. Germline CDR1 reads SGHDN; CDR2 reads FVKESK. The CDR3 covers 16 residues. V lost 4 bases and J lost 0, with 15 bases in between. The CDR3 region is CASSPSMGFTNYGYTF. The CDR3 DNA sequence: TGTGCCAGCAGCCCCAGCATGGGTTTCACTAACTATGGCTACACCTTC.

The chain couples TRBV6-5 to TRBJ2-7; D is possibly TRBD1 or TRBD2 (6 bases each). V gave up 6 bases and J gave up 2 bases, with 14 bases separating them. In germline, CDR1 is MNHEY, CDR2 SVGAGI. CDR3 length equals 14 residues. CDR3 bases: TGTGCCAGCAGCCCGGGGGCCAGGGCCTACGAGCAGTACTTC. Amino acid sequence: CASSPGARAYEQYF.

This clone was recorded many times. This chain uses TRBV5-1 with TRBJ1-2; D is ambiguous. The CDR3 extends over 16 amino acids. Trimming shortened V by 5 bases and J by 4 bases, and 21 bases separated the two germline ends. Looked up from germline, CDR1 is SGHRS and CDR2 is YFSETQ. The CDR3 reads CASRESLGLTGYGYTF. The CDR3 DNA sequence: TGCGCCAGCAGAGAGAGCCTAGGGTTGACGGGCTATGGCTACACCTTC.

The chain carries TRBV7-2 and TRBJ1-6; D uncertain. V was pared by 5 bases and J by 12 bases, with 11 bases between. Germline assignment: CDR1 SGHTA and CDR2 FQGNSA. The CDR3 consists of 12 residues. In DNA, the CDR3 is TGTGCCAGCAGCCAGCTCGGGGAACCCCTCCACTTT. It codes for CASSQLGEPLHF.

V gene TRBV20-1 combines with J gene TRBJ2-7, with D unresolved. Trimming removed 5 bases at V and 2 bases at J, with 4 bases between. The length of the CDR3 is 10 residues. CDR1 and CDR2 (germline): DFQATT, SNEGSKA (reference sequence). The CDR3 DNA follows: TGCAGTGCTGGAACCTACGAGCAGTACTTC. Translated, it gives CSAGTYEQYF.

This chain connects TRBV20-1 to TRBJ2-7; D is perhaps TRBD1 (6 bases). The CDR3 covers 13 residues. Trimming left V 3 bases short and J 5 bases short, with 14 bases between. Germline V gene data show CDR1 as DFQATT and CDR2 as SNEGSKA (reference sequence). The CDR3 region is CSASRGYVHEQYF. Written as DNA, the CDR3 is TGCAGTGCTAGTAGGGGGTATGTCCACGAGCAGTACTTC.

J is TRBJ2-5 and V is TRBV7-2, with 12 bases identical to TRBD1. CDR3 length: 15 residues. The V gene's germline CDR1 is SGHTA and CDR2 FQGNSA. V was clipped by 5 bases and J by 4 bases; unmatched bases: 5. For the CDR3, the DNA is TGTGCCAGCAGCGGGACAGGGGGCGGATTAGAGACCCAGTACTTC. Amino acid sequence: CASSGTGGGLETQYF.

CDR3 sequence reads: CASSGTWGNNQETQYF. As DNA, the CDR3 is TGTGCCAGCTCTGGGACGTGGGGAAATAACCAAGAGACCCAGTACTTC. The chain carries TRBV28 and TRBJ2-5; perhaps D is TRBD1 or TRBD2 (5 bases each). The ends were cut back, 8 bases at V and 0 bases at J, with 19 bases in the middle. This CDR3 is 16 amino acids long. The germline V gene encodes CDR1 MDHEN and CDR2 SYDVKM.

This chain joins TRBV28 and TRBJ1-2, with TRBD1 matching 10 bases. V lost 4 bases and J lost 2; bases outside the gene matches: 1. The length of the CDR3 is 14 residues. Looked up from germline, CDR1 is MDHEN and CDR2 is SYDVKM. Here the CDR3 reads CASSSGQGNYGYTF. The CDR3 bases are TGTGCCAGCAGTTCGGGACAGGGGAACTATGGCTACACCTTC.

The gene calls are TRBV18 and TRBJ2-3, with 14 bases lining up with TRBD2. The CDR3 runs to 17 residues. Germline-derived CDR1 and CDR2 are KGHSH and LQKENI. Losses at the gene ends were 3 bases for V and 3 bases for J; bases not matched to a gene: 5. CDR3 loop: CASSPGTSGSGTDTQYF. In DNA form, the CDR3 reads TGTGCCAGCTCACCCGGGACTAGCGGGAGTGGGACAGATACGCAGTATTTT.

The DNA of the CDR3 is TGTGCCAGCAGCCAAGATAGCCCAGCCTATGGCTACACCTTC. This gives the protein CASSQDSPAYGYTF. The chain couples TRBV4-2 to TRBJ1-2; D gene unclear. V dropped 0 bases and J dropped 4 bases, with 9 bases sitting between them. CDR1 is LGHNA and CDR2 is YNFKEQ in the germline V gene. This CDR3 has 14 residues.

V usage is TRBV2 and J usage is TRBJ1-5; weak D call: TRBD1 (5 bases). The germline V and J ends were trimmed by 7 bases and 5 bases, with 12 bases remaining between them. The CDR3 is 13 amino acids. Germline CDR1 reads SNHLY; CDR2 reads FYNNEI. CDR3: CASTPGAHQPQHF. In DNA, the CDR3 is TGTGCCAGCACTCCTGGGGCACATCAGCCCCAGCATTTT.

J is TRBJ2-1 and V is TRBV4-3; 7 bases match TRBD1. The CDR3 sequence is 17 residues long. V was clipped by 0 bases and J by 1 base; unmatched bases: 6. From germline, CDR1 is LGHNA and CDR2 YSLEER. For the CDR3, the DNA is TGCGCCAGCAGCCAAGACGGGCAGACAGGGTCCTACAATGAGCAGTTCTTC. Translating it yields CASSQDGQTGSYNEQFF.

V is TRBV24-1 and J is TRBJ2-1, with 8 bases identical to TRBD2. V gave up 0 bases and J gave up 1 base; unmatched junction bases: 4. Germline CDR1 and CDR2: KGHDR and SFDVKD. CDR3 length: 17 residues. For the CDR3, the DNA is TGTGCCACCAGTGATTTGCCCACTAGCGGATCCTACAATGAGCAGTTCTTC. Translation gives CATSDLPTSGSYNEQFF.

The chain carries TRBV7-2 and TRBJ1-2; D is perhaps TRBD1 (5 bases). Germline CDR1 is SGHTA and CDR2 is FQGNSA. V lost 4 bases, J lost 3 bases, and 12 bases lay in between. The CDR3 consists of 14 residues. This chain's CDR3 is CASSSRWGYYGYTF. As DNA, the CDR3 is TGTGCCAGCAGCTCACGCTGGGGGTACTATGGCTACACCTTC.

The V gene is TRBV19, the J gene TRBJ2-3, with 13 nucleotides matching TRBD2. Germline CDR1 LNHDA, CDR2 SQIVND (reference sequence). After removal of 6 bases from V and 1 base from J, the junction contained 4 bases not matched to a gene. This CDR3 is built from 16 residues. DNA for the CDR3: TGTGCCAGTAGCCGACTAGCGGGAGGCCGCACAGATACGCAGTATTTT. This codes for CASSRLAGGRTDTQYF.

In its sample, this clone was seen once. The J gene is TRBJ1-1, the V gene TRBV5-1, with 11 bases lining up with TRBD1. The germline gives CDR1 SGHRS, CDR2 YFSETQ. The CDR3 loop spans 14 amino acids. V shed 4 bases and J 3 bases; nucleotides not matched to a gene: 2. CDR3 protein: CASSGGQGDTEAFF. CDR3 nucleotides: TGCGCCAGCAGCGGGGGACAGGGGGACACTGAAGCTTTCTTT.

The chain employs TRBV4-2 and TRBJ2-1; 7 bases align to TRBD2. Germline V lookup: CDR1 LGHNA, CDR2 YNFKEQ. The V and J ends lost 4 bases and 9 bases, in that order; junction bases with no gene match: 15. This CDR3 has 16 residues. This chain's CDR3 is CASSLAVGETGGEQFF. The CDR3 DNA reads TGTGCCAGCAGCCTCGCCGTTGGGGAGACGGGGGGTGAGCAGTTCTTC.

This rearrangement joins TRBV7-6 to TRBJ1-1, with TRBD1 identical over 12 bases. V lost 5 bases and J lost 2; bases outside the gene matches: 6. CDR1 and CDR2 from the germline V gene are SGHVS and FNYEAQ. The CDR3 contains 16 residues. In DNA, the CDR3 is TGTGCCAGCAGCATGGGGACAGGGGGCCCAAACACTGAAGCTTTCTTT. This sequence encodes CASSMGTGGPNTEAFF. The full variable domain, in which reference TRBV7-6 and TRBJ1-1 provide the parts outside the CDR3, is GAGVSQSPRYKVTKRGQDVALRCDPISGHVSLYWYRQALGQGPEFLTYFNYEAQQDKSGLPNDRFSAERPEGSISTLTIQRTEQRDSAMYRCASSMGTGGPNTEAFFGQGTRLTVV.

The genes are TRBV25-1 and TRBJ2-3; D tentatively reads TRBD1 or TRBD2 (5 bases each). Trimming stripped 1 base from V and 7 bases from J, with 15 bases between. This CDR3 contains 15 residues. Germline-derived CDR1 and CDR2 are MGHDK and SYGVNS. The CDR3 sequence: CASSEFVEGSHTQYF. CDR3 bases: TGTGCCAGCAGTGAATTTGTTGAGGGGAGTCATACGCAGTATTTT. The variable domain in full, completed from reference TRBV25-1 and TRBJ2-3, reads EADIYQTPRYLVIGTGKKITLECSQTMGHDKMYWYQQDPGMELHLIHYSYGVNSTEKGDLSSESTVSRIRTEHFPLTLESARPSHTSQYLCASSEFVEGSHTQYFGPGTRLTVL.